This TCR beta chain was captured in a study of shared clonotypes between healthy human individuals. Every subset's genomic DNA went evenly onto several immunoSEQ plates. Using approximately 200 ng DNA, approximately 27,000 T cell genomes, the sorted-subset replicate PCRs were run. The assay was immunoSEQ multiplex PCR, and TCRdb's table has in-frame clones only and misses some. There are about 2.3 million clones in the sample; less than 95% occur only once, and 0.3% to 0.45% lies in the top ten. The study, taken as a whole, reports: Naive subsets generally had larger estimated richness than memory subsets.

A word on this clone: Its antigen remains unknown.

This TCR came from a man aged 18 to 29 in good health. Some clones in this sample may be carry-over from other donors' samples. The source material was naive CD4+ T cells from PBMCs. Subset here: CD45RA+ positively selected.

DNA for the CDR3: TGTGCCAGCAGCCAAACGACGGCCACTGAAGCTTTCTTT. Translating it yields CASSQTTATEAFF. The rearrangement links TRBV7-2 to TRBJ1-1; D not certain. Germline V lookup: CDR1 SGHTA, CDR2 FQGNSA. Between the trimmed V and J ends, which lost 5 bases and 4 bases, there was a span of 11 bases. This CDR3 is built from 13 residues. Full variable domain (missing parts from reference TRBV7-2 and TRBJ1-1): GAGVSQSPSNKVTEKGKDVELRCDPISGHTALYWYRQSLGQGLEFLIYFQGNSAPDKSGLPSDRFSAERTGGSVSTLTIQRTQQEDSAVYLCASSQTTATEAFFGQGTRLTVV.